This T cell receptor beta chain is from a study of Ad26.COV2.S vaccination and SARS-CoV-2 variants. Overall study context: The authors gave Ad26.COV2.S intramuscularly, either once or twice 56 days apart.

Details on this clone: The antigen remains undetermined.

Study results and caveats: Comparability of non-spike TCR breadth was observed across vaccine and placebo recipients.

The data were produced by immunoSEQ multiplex PCR, yet TCRdb's version contains in-frame clones alone and is incomplete. The sample includes approximately 400,000 clones, roughly four fifths of them seen just once. Treatment in this sample: roughly 20 received Ad26.COV2.S at low or high dose, single or two shots; about 5 received placebo; per-sample allocation not given. The samples were gathered on day 63 after the first injection of vaccine or placebo. This Boston cohort included adults aged 18-55 years. The source material was peripheral blood, sampled in a trial of Ad26.COV2.S vaccine versus placebo. This receptor was taken from a person between 18 and 60 years old who received the Ad26.COV2.S COVID-19 vaccine or a placebo.

CDR3 region: CASSPPRVLGGYTF. Written as DNA, the CDR3 is TGTGCCAGCAGTCCACCGAGGGTCTTGGGGGGCTACACCTTC. The chain has TRBV6-5 and TRBJ1-2; D ambiguous. Trimming pared 5 bases from V and 8 bases from J, leaving 18 bases between. Germline loops: CDR1 MNHEY, CDR2 SVGAGI. The CDR3 length is 14 residues.